This is a list of T cell receptor beta chains from one sample in a study of T-cell memory formation after mild COVID-19. TCRdb fed the 5' RACE reads into MiXCR, producing one record per CDR3 protein. The sample lists about 260,000 distinct CDR3 sequences, roughly 17% occurring once. Specimen: PBMCs or a T cell subset sorted from them (not recorded which). Receptors were obtained from a man younger than 35 who had mild COVID-19 (a few samples of this study predate the infection). Cell type and time point are not known. Each CDR3 is given with its conserved first and last residue. Fields, in order: J gene, clone size, D gene, V gene, CDR3 protein, CDR3 DNA. A D gene is named only where the DNA matches it firmly. Clone size is not always given. Where it is, it says once, few, many or a class for expanded clones.

j_gene: TRBJ1-2
abundance: NA
d_gene: NA
v_gene: TRBV12-3/TRBV12-4
CDR3aa: CASSLGGQSYGYTF
CDR3nt: TGTGCCAGCAGTTTGGGAGGCCAGAGCTATGGCTACACCTTC

j_gene: TRBJ2-2
abundance: few
d_gene: NA
v_gene: TRBV7-2
CDR3aa: CASSFVDTGELFF
CDR3nt: TGTGCCAGCAGCTTTGTGGACACCGGGGAGCTGTTTTTT

j_gene: TRBJ1-2
abundance: NA
d_gene: TRBD1
v_gene: TRBV9
CDR3aa: CASSVTRTGSYGYTF
CDR3nt: TGTGCCAGCAGCGTGACTCGGACAGGGAGCTATGGCTACACCTTC

j_gene: TRBJ1-6
abundance: few
d_gene: NA
v_gene: TRBV29-1
CDR3aa: CSVAFGVHNSPLHF
CDR3nt: TGCAGCGTGGCCTTTGGAGTACATAATTCACCCCTCCACTTT

j_gene: TRBJ1-1
abundance: NA
d_gene: NA
v_gene: TRBV5-6
CDR3aa: CASSSPLSATEAFF
CDR3nt: TGTGCCAGCAGCTCCCCGCTTTCGGCCACTGAAGCTTTCTTT

j_gene: TRBJ1-5
abundance: NA
d_gene: NA
v_gene: TRBV6-2/TRBV6-3
CDR3aa: CASSSRNYRVPNQPQHF
CDR3nt: TGTGCCAGCAGTTCGAGAAACTACAGGGTACCCAATCAGCCCCAGCATTTT

j_gene: TRBJ1-3
abundance: NA
d_gene: NA
v_gene: TRBV18
CDR3aa: CASSPSGRKEDTIYF
CDR3nt: TGTGCCAGCTCACCATCGGGACGGAAGGAGGACACCATATATTTT

j_gene: TRBJ2-3
abundance: few
d_gene: NA
v_gene: TRBV10-3
CDR3aa: CAIMGVADTQYF
CDR3nt: TGTGCCATCATGGGGGTTGCAGATACGCAGTATTTT

j_gene: TRBJ1-2
abundance: few
d_gene: TRBD1
v_gene: TRBV5-1
CDR3aa: CASSPGTGHGWTF
CDR3nt: TGCGCCAGCAGCCCGGGGACAGGGCACGGATGGACCTTC

j_gene: TRBJ1-1
abundance: few
d_gene: NA
v_gene: TRBV20-1
CDR3aa: CSARDPWSNTEAFF
CDR3nt: TGCAGTGCTAGGGACCCCTGGTCTAACACTGAAGCTTTCTTT

j_gene: TRBJ1-5
abundance: NA
d_gene: TRBD1
v_gene: TRBV6-2/TRBV6-3
CDR3aa: CASSYSRDRASGNQPQHF
CDR3nt: TGTGCCAGCAGTTACTCCCGGGACAGGGCGTCTGGGAATCAGCCCCAGCATTTT

j_gene: TRBJ2-4
abundance: few
d_gene: TRBD1
v_gene: TRBV7-2
CDR3aa: CASSLGQGAQNIQYF
CDR3nt: TGTGCCAGCAGCTTAGGGCAGGGGGCCCAAAACATTCAGTACTTC

j_gene: TRBJ2-1
abundance: NA
d_gene: NA
v_gene: TRBV9
CDR3aa: CASSGVRDKFF
CDR3nt: TGTGCCAGCAGCGGGGTCAGAGACAAGTTCTTC

j_gene: TRBJ1-2
abundance: NA
d_gene: TRBD1
v_gene: TRBV9
CDR3aa: CASSVGTGDSYGYTF
CDR3nt: TGTGCCAGCAGCGTAGGGACAGGAGATAGCTATGGCTACACCTTC

j_gene: TRBJ2-7
abundance: NA
d_gene: TRBD1
v_gene: TRBV9
CDR3aa: CASSPRGQGAYEQYF
CDR3nt: TGTGCCAGCAGCCCTCGGGGACAGGGGGCCTACGAGCAGTACTTC

j_gene: TRBJ1-4
abundance: few
d_gene: NA
v_gene: TRBV19
CDR3aa: CASSIFGHSYANEKLFF
CDR3nt: TGTGCCAGTAGTATATTCGGACACTCCTATGCTAATGAAAAACTGTTTTTT

j_gene: TRBJ2-1
abundance: few
d_gene: TRBD2
v_gene: TRBV5-1
CDR3aa: CASSLLAGVNEQFF
CDR3nt: TGCGCCAGCAGCTTGCTAGCGGGGGTAAATGAGCAGTTCTTC

j_gene: TRBJ2-5
abundance: NA
d_gene: NA
v_gene: TRBV4-2
CDR3aa: CASSQSRSQETQYF
CDR3nt: TGTGCCAGCAGCCAGAGTCGGAGCCAAGAGACCCAGTACTTC

j_gene: TRBJ1-1
abundance: NA
d_gene: NA
v_gene: TRBV7-9
CDR3aa: CASSPLFSVGGRVVAFF
CDR3nt: TGTGCCAGCAGCCCCCTCTTTTCAGTAGGTGGCAGGGTAGTAGCTTTCTTT

j_gene: TRBJ2-1
abundance: NA
d_gene: TRBD2
v_gene: TRBV6-6
CDR3aa: CASSRLGGGGYEQFF
CDR3nt: TGTGCCAGCAGCCGCCTCGGCGGGGGGGGGTATGAGCAGTTCTTC

j_gene: TRBJ2-3
abundance: few
d_gene: NA
v_gene: TRBV12-3/TRBV12-4
CDR3aa: CASQGSTDTQYF
CDR3nt: TGTGCCAGCCAGGGGAGCACAGATACGCAGTATTTT

j_gene: TRBJ2-1
abundance: few
d_gene: TRBD2
v_gene: TRBV12-3/TRBV12-4
CDR3aa: CASRRPKSGAEQFF
CDR3nt: TGTGCCAGCAGGAGACCCAAAAGCGGGGCTGAGCAGTTCTTC

j_gene: TRBJ1-5
abundance: NA
d_gene: NA
v_gene: TRBV10-3
CDR3aa: CAISDQHSGRGSGQPQHF
CDR3nt: TGTGCCATCAGTGACCAACATTCGGGCCGTGGCAGCGGTCAGCCCCAGCATTTT

j_gene: TRBJ1-6
abundance: few
d_gene: NA
v_gene: TRBV6-2/TRBV6-3
CDR3aa: CASGEAGGWGSPLHF
CDR3nt: TGTGCCAGCGGGGAGGCTGGCGGTTGGGGTTCACCCCTCCACTTT

j_gene: TRBJ2-7
abundance: few
d_gene: TRBD1
v_gene: TRBV5-1
CDR3aa: CASSLRTGSHEQYF
CDR3nt: TGCGCCAGCAGCCTTCGGACAGGGAGTCACGAGCAGTACTTC

j_gene: TRBJ2-3
abundance: few
d_gene: NA
v_gene: TRBV4-2
CDR3aa: CASSPGGVSTDTQYF
CDR3nt: TGTGCCAGCAGCCCCGGTGGAGTTTCCACAGATACGCAGTATTTT

j_gene: TRBJ2-5
abundance: NA
d_gene: TRBD2
v_gene: TRBV10-2
CDR3aa: CASSEGSGGLETQYF
CDR3nt: TGCGCCAGCAGTGAGGGTAGCGGGGGGCTCGAGACCCAGTACTTC

j_gene: TRBJ2-5
abundance: NA
d_gene: TRBD2
v_gene: TRBV4-3
CDR3aa: CVSSQLLAGGLVQETQYF
CDR3nt: TGCGTCAGCAGCCAGCTCCTAGCGGGGGGGCTGGTCCAAGAGACCCAGTACTTC

j_gene: TRBJ2-3
abundance: few
d_gene: NA
v_gene: TRBV4-3
CDR3aa: CASSQKAGHTDTQYF
CDR3nt: TGCGCCAGCAGCCAAAAAGCGGGACACACAGATACGCAGTATTTT

j_gene: TRBJ2-2
abundance: few
d_gene: TRBD2
v_gene: TRBV12-3/TRBV12-4
CDR3aa: CASRAGGGNTGELFF
CDR3nt: TGTGCCAGCAGAGCGGGGGGCGGTAACACCGGGGAGCTGTTTTTT

j_gene: TRBJ1-2
abundance: once
d_gene: TRBD1
v_gene: TRBV4-1
CDR3aa: CASSQNDRDTYTF
CDR3nt: TGCGCCAGCAGCCAGAACGACAGGGACACCTACACCTTC

j_gene: TRBJ2-1
abundance: NA
d_gene: NA
v_gene: TRBV20-1
CDR3aa: CSATRGGPEQFF
CDR3nt: TGCAGTGCAACCCGCGGTGGTCCGGAGCAGTTCTTC

j_gene: TRBJ1-2
abundance: NA
d_gene: TRBD1
v_gene: TRBV4-3
CDR3aa: CASSHDRDRGFYGYTF
CDR3nt: TGCGCCAGCAGCCACGACCGGGACAGGGGCTTCTACGGCTACACCTTC

j_gene: TRBJ2-1
abundance: NA
d_gene: NA
v_gene: TRBV7-2
CDR3aa: CASSLALRGQFF
CDR3nt: TGTGCCAGCAGCTTAGCACTCCGGGGGCAGTTCTTC

j_gene: TRBJ1-1
abundance: once
d_gene: TRBD1
v_gene: TRBV19
CDR3aa: CASSGNRGRVNTEAFF
CDR3nt: TGTGCCAGTAGCGGAAACAGGGGGAGAGTGAACACTGAAGCTTTCTTT

j_gene: TRBJ1-4
abundance: NA
d_gene: NA
v_gene: TRBV7-2
CDR3aa: CASSLVAAGAINEKLFF
CDR3nt: TGTGCCAGCAGCTTAGTGGCCGCGGGGGCGATTAATGAAAAACTGTTTTTT

j_gene: TRBJ2-5
abundance: few
d_gene: NA
v_gene: TRBV3-1
CDR3aa: CASSPRSGYQETQYF
CDR3nt: TGTGCCAGCAGCCCTCGGAGCGGGTATCAAGAGACCCAGTACTTC

j_gene: TRBJ1-1
abundance: many
d_gene: NA
v_gene: TRBV7-9
CDR3aa: CASSEIGGNTEAFF
CDR3nt: TGTGCCAGCAGCGAGATCGGGGGGAACACTGAAGCTTTCTTT

j_gene: TRBJ2-2
abundance: NA
d_gene: NA
v_gene: TRBV6-1
CDR3aa: CASMGNTGELFF
CDR3nt: TGTGCCAGCATGGGGAACACCGGGGAGCTGTTTTTT

j_gene: TRBJ2-1
abundance: few
d_gene: NA
v_gene: TRBV7-2
CDR3aa: CASSGGYWGHEQFF
CDR3nt: TGTGCCAGCAGCGGAGGGTACTGGGGCCATGAGCAGTTCTTC

j_gene: TRBJ1-6
abundance: many
d_gene: NA
v_gene: TRBV4-3
CDR3aa: CASSQDRKGPSLHF
CDR3nt: TGCGCCAGCAGCCAAGATCGAAAGGGTCCATCCCTCCACTTT

j_gene: TRBJ2-5
abundance: NA
d_gene: TRBD1
v_gene: TRBV7-2
CDR3aa: CASSSDRGRKTQYF
CDR3nt: TGTGCCAGCAGCTCGGACAGGGGGCGAAAGACCCAGTACTTC

j_gene: TRBJ2-1
abundance: NA
d_gene: NA
v_gene: TRBV28
CDR3aa: CASSSGVVNEQFF
CDR3nt: TGTGCCAGCAGTTCCGGGGTAGTAAATGAGCAGTTCTTC

j_gene: TRBJ2-3
abundance: NA
d_gene: NA
v_gene: TRBV11-2
CDR3aa: CASSLEPSLSSDTQYF
CDR3nt: TGTGCCAGCAGCTTGGAACCCTCCTTGAGTTCAGATACGCAGTATTTT